Listed below are T cell receptor beta chains from one sample, sequenced in a study of blood T cell repertoires in COVID-19. TCRdb's copy holds only in-frame clones and misses some; the assay was immunoSEQ multiplex PCR. This table has a few hundred thousand clones, around 84% appearing once. Specimen: PBMCs or T cells enriched from blood (not recorded which). These receptors were taken from a man under 40 with acute COVID-19. CDR3s include the opening cysteine and the closing phenylalanine or tryptophan. The D gene is left open where the match is weak.

>TRBV6-6|TRBJ1-6|TRBD1
TGTGCCAGCAGTACACAGGGGAGGCAGTCACCCCTCCACTTT
CASSTQGRQSPLHF
>TRBV19|TRBJ1-3|.
TGTGCCAGTAGTATCTCGGTTTTCTCTGGAAACACCATATATTTT
CASSISVFSGNTIYF
>TRBV7-2|TRBJ1-2|.
TGTGCCAGCAGCCGGGCCAACCCAGGGGCAATAGACTACACCTTC
CASSRANPGAIDYTF
>TRBV15|TRBJ1-6|TRBD1
TGTGCCACCAGCAGCGGGACAGGATTTAATTCACCCCTCCACTTT
CATSSGTGFNSPLHF
>TRBV4-3|TRBJ1-1|TRBD1
TGCGCCAGCAGCCAGACCCCCGGGACAGTGAACACTGAAGCTTTCTTT
CASSQTPGTVNTEAFF
>TRBV5-4|TRBJ2-5|.
TGTGCCAGCCGGGGGTCGACTTGGGAGACCCAGTACTTC
CASRGSTWETQYF
>TRBV24-1|TRBJ2-5|.
TGTGCCACCAGTGAGGGTACTAGGACTGTAGAGACCCAGTACTTC
CATSEGTRTVETQYF
>TRBV6-5|TRBJ1-2|.
TGTGCCAGCAGTTACTCGTCAGGGTTGGGTGGCTACACCTTC
CASSYSSGLGGYTF
>TRBV28|TRBJ2-3|TRBD2
TGTGCCAGCAGTCCATATCTGAGCGGGGAGAGCACAGATACGCAGTATTTT
CASSPYLSGESTDTQYF
>TRBV5-1|TRBJ2-1|TRBD1
TGCGCCAGCAGCTTTCAGGGGGTGTGGAATGAGCAGTTCTTC
CASSFQGVWNEQFF
>TRBV13|TRBJ1-2|.
TGTGCCAGCAGCCGAGGTACGCACTATGGCTACACCTTC
CASSRGTHYGYTF
>TRBV20-1|TRBJ2-1|.
TGCAGTGCTAGTGCGCGTCGAGATGAGCAGTTCTTC
CSASARRDEQFF
>TRBV11-1|TRBJ1-1|.
TGTGCCAGCAAACCCGATACAGGCCTGAACACTGAAGCTTTCTTT
CASKPDTGLNTEAFF
>TRBV30|TRBJ2-3|TRBD2
TGTGCCTGGGAGGATAGGACTAGCGGGTTTACAGATACGCAGTATTTT
CAWEDRTSGFTDTQYF
>TRBV6-5|TRBJ2-1|.
TGTGCCAGCAGTCAGGGGGGCGAGCAGTTCTTC
CASSQGGEQFF
>TRBV27|TRBJ2-1|.
TGTGCCAGCAGTTTCACCTGGGGCGATGAGCAGTTCTTC
CASSFTWGDEQFF
>TRBV6-5|TRBJ1-2|.
TGTGCCAGCAGTTACTCCTCAGGGATTATCTATGGCTACACCTTC
CASSYSSGIIYGYTF
>TRBV5-6|TRBJ2-3|TRBD2
TGTGCCAGCAGCCCAGTGCGGGGGAACACAGATACGCAGTATTTT
CASSPVRGNTDTQYF
>TRBV6-5|TRBJ1-1|TRBD1
TGTGCCAGCAGTCCAGGAGTACAGGGGACCACTGAAGCTTTCTTT
CASSPGVQGTTEAFF
>TRBV7-9|TRBJ1-4|.
TGTGCCAGCAGCTGGGACGGGAGATCTAATGAAAAACTGTTTTTT
CASSWDGRSNEKLFF
>TRBV9|TRBJ1-2|.
TGTGCCAGCAGCTCCCGGGGGTATGGCTACACCTTC
CASSSRGYGYTF
>TRBV24-1|TRBJ2-3|TRBD2
TGTGCCACCAGTGACCCCGGACTAGCGTATGTCGCAGATACGCAGTATTTT
CATSDPGLAYVADTQYF
>TRBV15|TRBJ2-1|.
TGTGCCACCAGCGTTATCAGGGGATCCTACAATGAGCAGTTCTTC
CATSVIRGSYNEQFF
>TRBV3-1/TRBV3-2|TRBJ1-1|.
TGTGCCAGCAGAGACTCCGGAGGCTCGAACACTGAAGCTTTCTTT
CASRDSGGSNTEAFF
>TRBV5-1|TRBJ1-1|.
TGCGCCAGCAGCTGGGGAGGGGAAATGAACACTGAAGCTTTCTTT
CASSWGGEMNTEAFF
>TRBV19|TRBJ2-4|TRBD2
TGTGCCAGTAGTATAGGCGGGGGGCGGGGTAAAAACATTCAGTACTTC
CASSIGGGRGKNIQYF
>TRBV30|TRBJ1-4|TRBD1
TGTGCCTGGACAGGGGGCTGGACTAATGAAAAACTGTTTTTT
CAWTGGWTNEKLFF
>TRBV12-3/TRBV12-4|TRBJ1-5|TRBD1
TGTGCCAGCAGAGGGACAGGGAATCAGCCCCAGCATTTT
CASRGTGNQPQHF
>TRBV18|TRBJ1-6|.
TGTGCCAGCTCGCCGAAGGGGAATTCACCCCTCCACTTT
CASSPKGNSPLHF
>TRBV15|TRBJ2-3|TRBD2
TGTGCCACCAGCATGGCTAGCGGGGGGGCCCCAGATACGCAGTATTTT
CATSMASGGAPDTQYF